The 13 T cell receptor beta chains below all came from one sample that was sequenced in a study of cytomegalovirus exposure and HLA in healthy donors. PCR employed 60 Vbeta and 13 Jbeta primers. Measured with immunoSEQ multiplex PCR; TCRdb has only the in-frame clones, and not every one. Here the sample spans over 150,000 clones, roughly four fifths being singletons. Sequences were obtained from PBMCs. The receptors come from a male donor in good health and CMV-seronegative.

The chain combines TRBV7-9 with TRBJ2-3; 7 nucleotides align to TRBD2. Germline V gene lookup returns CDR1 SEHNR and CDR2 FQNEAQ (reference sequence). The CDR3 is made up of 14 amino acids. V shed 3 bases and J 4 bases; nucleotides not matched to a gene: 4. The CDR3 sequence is CASSFQRGADTQYF. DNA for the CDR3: TGTGCCAGCAGCTTCCAGCGGGGCGCAGATACGCAGTATTTT.

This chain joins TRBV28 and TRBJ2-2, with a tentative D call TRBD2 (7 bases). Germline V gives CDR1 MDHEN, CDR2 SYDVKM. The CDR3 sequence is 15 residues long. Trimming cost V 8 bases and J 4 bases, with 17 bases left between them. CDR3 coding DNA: TGTGCCAGCGCCCCGGGGGGCGCGGGCACCGGGGAGCTGTTTTTT. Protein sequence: CASAPGGAGTGELFF. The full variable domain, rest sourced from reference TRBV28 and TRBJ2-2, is DVKVTQSSRYLVKRTGEKVFLECVQDMDHENMFWYRQDPGLGLRLIYFSYDVKMKEKGDIPEGYSVSREKKERFSLILESASTNQTSMYLCASAPGGAGTGELFFGEGSRLTVL.

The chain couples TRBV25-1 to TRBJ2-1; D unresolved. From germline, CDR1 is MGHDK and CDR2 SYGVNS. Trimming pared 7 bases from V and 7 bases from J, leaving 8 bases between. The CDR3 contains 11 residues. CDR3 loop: CASTRGNEQFF. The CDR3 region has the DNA TGTGCCAGCACCAGAGGAAATGAGCAGTTCTTC.

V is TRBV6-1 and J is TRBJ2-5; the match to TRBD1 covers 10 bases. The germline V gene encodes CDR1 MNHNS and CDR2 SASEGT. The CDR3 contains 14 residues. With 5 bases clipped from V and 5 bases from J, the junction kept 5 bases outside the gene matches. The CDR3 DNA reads TGTGCCAGCAGTAGGGACAGGGGTCGGGAGACCCAGTACTTC. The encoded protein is CASSRDRGRETQYF.

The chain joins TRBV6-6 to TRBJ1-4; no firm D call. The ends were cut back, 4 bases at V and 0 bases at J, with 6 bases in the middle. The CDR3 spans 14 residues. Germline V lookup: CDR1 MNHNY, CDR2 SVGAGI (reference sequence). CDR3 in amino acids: CASSWSATNEKLFF. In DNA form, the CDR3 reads TGTGCCAGCAGTTGGAGTGCAACTAATGAAAAACTGTTTTTT.

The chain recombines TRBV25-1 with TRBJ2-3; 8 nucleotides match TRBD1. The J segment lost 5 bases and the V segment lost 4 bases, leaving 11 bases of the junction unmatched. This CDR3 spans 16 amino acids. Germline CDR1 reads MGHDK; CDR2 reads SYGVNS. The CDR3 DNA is TGTGCCAGCAGTGTTAACCGGGACAGGCGGGGAGATACGCAGTATTTT. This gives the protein CASSVNRDRRGDTQYF.

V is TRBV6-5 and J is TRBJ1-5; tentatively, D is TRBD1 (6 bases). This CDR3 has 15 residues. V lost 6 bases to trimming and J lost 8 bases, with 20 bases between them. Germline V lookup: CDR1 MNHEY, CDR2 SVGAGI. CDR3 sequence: CASSLRRGGWEPQHF. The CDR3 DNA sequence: TGTGCCAGCAGCCTCCGAAGGGGGGGCTGGGAGCCCCAGCATTTT.

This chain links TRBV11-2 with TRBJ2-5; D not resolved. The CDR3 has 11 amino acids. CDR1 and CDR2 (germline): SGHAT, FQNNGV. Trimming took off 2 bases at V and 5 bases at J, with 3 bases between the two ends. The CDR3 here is CASSLLETQYF. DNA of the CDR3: TGTGCCAGCAGCTTACTTGAGACCCAGTACTTC.

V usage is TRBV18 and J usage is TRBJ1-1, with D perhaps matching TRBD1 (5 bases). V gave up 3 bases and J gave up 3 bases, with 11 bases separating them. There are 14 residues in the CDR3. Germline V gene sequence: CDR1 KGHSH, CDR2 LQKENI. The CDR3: CASSPSRAHTEAFF. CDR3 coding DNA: TGTGCCAGCTCACCGTCCAGGGCACACACTGAAGCTTTCTTT.

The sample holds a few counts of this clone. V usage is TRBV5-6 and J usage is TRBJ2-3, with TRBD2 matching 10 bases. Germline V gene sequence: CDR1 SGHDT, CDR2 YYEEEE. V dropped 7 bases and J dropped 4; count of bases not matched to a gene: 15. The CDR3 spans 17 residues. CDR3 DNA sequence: TGTGCCAGCTCCCCGGGACTAAGCGGGAGGGCCGCAGATACGCAGTATTTT. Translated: CASSPGLSGRAADTQYF.

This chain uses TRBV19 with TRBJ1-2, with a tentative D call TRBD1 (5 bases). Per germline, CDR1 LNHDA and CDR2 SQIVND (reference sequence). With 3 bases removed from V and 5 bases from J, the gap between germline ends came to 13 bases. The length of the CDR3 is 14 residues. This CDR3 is CASSIPGPGYGYTF. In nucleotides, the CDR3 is TGTGCCAGTAGTATCCCAGGGCCTGGTTATGGCTACACCTTC. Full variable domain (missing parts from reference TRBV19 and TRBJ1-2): DGGITQSPKYLFRKEGQNVTLSCEQNLNHDAMYWYRQDPGQGLRLIYYSQIVNDFQKGDIAEGYSVSREKKESFPLTVTSAQKNPTAFYLCASSIPGPGYGYTFGSGTRLTVV.

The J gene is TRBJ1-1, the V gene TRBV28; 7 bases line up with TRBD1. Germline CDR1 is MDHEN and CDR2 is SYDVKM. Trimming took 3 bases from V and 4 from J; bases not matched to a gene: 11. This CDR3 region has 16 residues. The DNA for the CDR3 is TGTGCCAGCAGTTTTTACCTAGGACAGGTCGGCACTGAAGCTTTCTTT. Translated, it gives CASSFYLGQVGTEAFF.

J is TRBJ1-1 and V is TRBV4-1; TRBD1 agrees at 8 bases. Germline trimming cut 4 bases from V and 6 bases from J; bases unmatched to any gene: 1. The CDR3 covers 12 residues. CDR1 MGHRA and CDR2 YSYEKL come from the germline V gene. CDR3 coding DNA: TGCGCCAGCAGCCGACAGGGGTCTGAAGCTTTCTTT. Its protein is CASSRQGSEAFF.